A selection of T cell receptor beta chains follows, all from one sample in a study of shared clonotypes between healthy human individuals. Measured with immunoSEQ multiplex PCR; TCRdb has only the in-frame clones, and not every one. The sample consists of under 300,000 clones, 65% of them appearing once. Sequences were obtained from memory CD4+ T cells sorted from blood. These receptors originate from a man aged 30 to 45 in good health. CDR3s leave out the opening cysteine and the closing phenylalanine or tryptophan.

TRBJ1-5,TRBV7-2,ASSLDYYQPQH
TRBJ1-5,TRBV14,ASSPGTDQPQH
TRBJ2-6,TRBV4-1,ASSRNGGANVLT
TRBJ2-3,TRBV5-1,ASSLRGVSTDTQY
TRBJ2-7,TRBV13,ASSLDSTYEQY
TRBJ2-2,TRBV7-9,ASSLVLAGNTGELF
TRBJ1-2,TRBV18,ASSPSPGQGYEGYT
TRBJ2-2,TRBV28,ASSFSGTGAGELF
TRBJ2-1,TRBV7-8,ASSLGFGTSLFNEQF
TRBJ1-1,TRBV11-2,ASSLVAWAEAF
TRBJ2-7,TRBV7-2,ASSLVRTYEQY
TRBJ2-7,TRBV15,ATSREQGAGYEQY
TRBJ1-5,TRBV28,ASSLDLSSWPQH
TRBJ2-3,TRBV10-2,ASSGYPSLLLTDTQY
TRBJ2-5,TRBV5-4,ASSPTRQETQY
TRBJ2-1,TRBV7-2,ASSERQGNEQF
TRBJ1-5,TRBV7-8,ASSLTRGGGNQPQH
TRBJ1-1,TRBV2,ASIPLYRDTEAF
TRBJ2-7,TRBV10-1,ASSGKSSGSYEQY
TRBJ2-7,TRBV28,ASESGPVPYEQY
TRBJ2-1,TRBV6-5,ASRLQGANYNEQF
TRBJ2-2,TRBV7-9,ASSLESRTGELF
TRBJ2-1,TRBV10-1,ASRASGTNEQF
TRBJ1-2,TRBV7-2,ASSPLAGGSGYT
TRBJ2-7,TRBV27,ASSPRRVGNEQY
TRBJ2-5,TRBV6-5,ASTKAGAQETQY
TRBJ2-7,TRBV30,AWVGPYYEQY
TRBJ2-3,TRBV6-4,ASSDKRQRTDTQY
TRBJ2-2,TRBV19,ASSSGALTGELF
TRBJ2-1,TRBV7-3,ASSRGLNNEQF
TRBJ2-1,TRBV29-1,SVEAGLPRGYEQF
TRBJ1-3,TRBV5-4,ASSLDGGQNGNTIY
TRBJ1-2,TRBV6-5,ASSNPGGNPCT
TRBJ2-2,TRBV20-1,SAVGTGELF
TRBJ2-7,TRBV7-9,ASSLRGSNYEQY
TRBJ2-1,TRBV10-2,ASSVGGYNEQF
TRBJ2-1,TRBV5-1,ASSPGLAGVGEQF
TRBJ2-7,TRBV2,ASSLGQGEQY
TRBJ2-7,TRBV19,ASSIDSQTSYEQY
TRBJ2-7,TRBV7-9,AGSSSGRMPQY
TRBJ2-2,TRBV19,AITDFNTGELF
TRBJ1-2,TRBV7-2,ASSLAGTSGGYT
TRBJ1-2,TRBV6-1,ASSEGRGSYYGYT
TRBJ2-2,TRBV4-2,ASDGGPGGVTGELF
TRBJ2-2,TRBV18,ASSPQSGELF
TRBJ2-1,TRBV7-8,ASSFLSGGASSYNEQF
TRBJ2-7,TRBV27,ASSLSPPGLAGGPTRDEQY
TRBJ2-7,TRBV5-1,ASSLNDAYEQY